The text below deals with one TCR beta chain. This record comes from a study of low-dose radiotherapy and immunotherapy resistance in tumors. CDR1 and CDR2 from the germline V gene are SGHAT and FQNNGV. The V gene end was trimmed by 5 bases and the J gene end by 0 bases; junction bases not matched to a gene: 13. The CDR3 consists of 20 residues. Covering alpha and beta chains, TRAV- and TRBV-specific primers were used for the first-strand cDNA. A constant-region primer paired with the V-primer adapter amplified TCRs over about 19 PCR cycles. From the reads, TCRdb called clonotypes with MiXCR, one entry per CDR3 protein. The data show more than 15,000 distinct CDR3 sequences, with 70% to 80% seen just once and around 5.9% held by the top ten.

The chain recombines TRBV11-2 with TRBJ2-2; 12 nucleotides match TRBD2. The receptor's source is a human donor with advanced metastatic prostate, ovarian, gallbladder or colorectal cancer (not recorded which). This table probably holds off-target reads from a library built for another chain. CDR3: CASSPARLAGGDSNTGELFF. The CDR3 DNA sequence: TGTGCCAGCAGCCCCGCCCGCCTAGCGGGAGGGGATTCGAACACCGGGGAGCTGTTTTTT.